The 20 T cell receptor beta chains listed next were all sequenced from one sample in a study of human T cells and chemical hapten exposure. Via MiXCR, TCRdb re-called the RACE reads, giving one row per CDR3 protein. The table records some 400,000 distinct CDR3 sequences, roughly 4.8% of them present only once. Time point noted: patch test 1, 2 weeks after DPC sensitization. Treatment specified: therapeutic diphenylcyclopropenone sensitization with weekly scalp DPC. This material consisted of whole blood, taken in connection with sensitization to the hapten diphenylcyclopropenone (DPC). These receptors were taken from a woman in her fifties or sixties with alopecia areata. Some clones in this sample may be carry-over from other donors' samples.

The chain links TRBV6-2 or TRBV6-3 to TRBJ1-5; D might be TRBD1 (6 bases). This CDR3 region has 13 residues. Trimming stripped 4 bases from V and 5 bases from J, with 9 bases between. Germline-derived CDR1 and CDR2 are MNHEY and SVGEGT. The DNA for the CDR3 is TGTGCCAGCAGTTGGGACACCGATCAGCCCCAGCATTTT. Encoded protein: CASSWDTDQPQHF.

This rearrangement joins TRBV7-2 to TRBJ2-1; D may be TRBD1 (5 bases). CDR3 length equals 16 residues. The ends were cut back, 3 bases at V and 0 bases at J, with 12 bases in the middle. In germline, CDR1 is SGHTA, CDR2 FQGNSA. The DNA of the CDR3 is TGTGCCAGCAGCTTGGACATCTCGAGCTCCTACAATGAGCAGTTCTTC. Amino acid sequence: CASSLDISSSYNEQFF.

This clonotype occurred a few times. DNA of the CDR3: TGTGCCAGCAGTCGGGCTAGGAGCACAGATACGCAGTATTTT. Translating it yields CASSRARSTDTQYF. The chain couples TRBV11-2 to TRBJ2-3; D is ambiguous. V shed 6 bases and J shed 0 bases, with 10 bases lying between them. CDR1 is SGHAT and CDR2 is FQNNGV in the germline V gene. This CDR3 region has 14 residues.

This clonotype was counted many times. CDR3 amino acids: CASSLAGDTSSGNTIYF. DNA of the CDR3: TGCGCCAGCAGCTTGGCAGGTGACACTAGCTCTGGAAACACCATATATTTT. The J gene is TRBJ1-3, the V gene TRBV5-1; D call uncertain. CDR1 and CDR2 (germline): SGHRS, YFSETQ. This CDR3 has 17 residues. Trimming left V 0 bases short and J 0 bases short, with 13 bases between.

This clonotype was recorded at least ten times. The rearrangement joins TRBV28 to TRBJ2-3, with TRBD2 as a possible D gene (5 bases). Germline lookup yields CDR1 MDHEN and CDR2 SYDVKM. The CDR3 runs to 11 residues. Trimming stripped 11 bases from V and 4 bases from J, with 10 bases between. DNA for the CDR3: TGTGCCGGAGGTTCCCCAGATACGCAGTATTTT. This gives the protein CAGGSPDTQYF.

This chain links TRBV15 with TRBJ1-5; 8 bases fit TRBD1. Germline CDR1 and CDR2: LNHNV and YYDKDF (reference sequence). This CDR3 is built from 14 residues. Germline trimming cut 5 bases from V and 5 bases from J; bases unmatched to any gene: 5. Here the CDR3 reads CATSGDRPDQPQHF. The CDR3 DNA is TGTGCCACCAGCGGGGACAGGCCCGATCAGCCCCAGCATTTT. The full variable domain, with the rest looked up from reference TRBV15 and TRBJ1-5, is DAMVIQNPRYQVTQFGKPVTLSCSQTLNHNVMYWYQQKSSQAPKLLFHYYDKDFNNEADTPDNFQSRRPNTSFCFLDIRSPGLGDTAMYLCATSGDRPDQPQHFGDGTRLSIL.

This clonotype came up many times. The chain uses TRBV5-1 and TRBJ1-6; 9 bases are a match to TRBD1. CDR3 length: 15 residues. Germline V lookup: CDR1 SGHRS, CDR2 YFSETQ. The V gene end was trimmed by 4 bases and the J gene end by 9 bases; junction bases not matched to a gene: 8. The CDR3 spells CASSLKTGGGSPLHF. The CDR3 DNA reads TGCGCCAGCAGCCTGAAGACAGGGGGTGGTTCACCCCTCCACTTT.

This clonotype has at least ten counts. The CDR3 region has the DNA TGTGCTAGTGGTTTGGATTCGGGGCGTCGGACCGGGGAGCTGTTTTTT. It is translated as CASGLDSGRRTGELFF. This chain connects TRBV12-5 to TRBJ2-2; either TRBD1 or TRBD2 may supply D (5 bases each). Germline V lookup: CDR1 LGHNT, CDR2 FRNRAP. With 1 base removed from V and 5 bases from J, the gap between germline ends came to 14 bases. This CDR3 is 16 amino acids long.

This clonotype was detected many times. The chain joins TRBV7-6 to TRBJ2-3, with TRBD2 identical over 7 bases. The germline gives CDR1 SGHVS, CDR2 FNYEAQ. CDR3 length equals 18 residues. With V trimmed by 5 bases and J by 2 bases, 16 bases remained unmatched. The CDR3 loop reads CASSLLAPEAGVTDTQYF. The CDR3 DNA sequence: TGTGCCAGCAGCCTCTTAGCCCCCGAGGCGGGAGTCACAGATACGCAGTATTTT.

In its sample, this clonotype was seen a few times. The rearrangement uses TRBV10-3 and TRBJ2-7; D is unresolved. Looked up from germline, CDR1 is ENHRY and CDR2 is SYGVKD. The ends were cut back, 2 bases at V and 0 bases at J, with 8 bases in the middle. The CDR3 spans 14 residues. CDR3 residues: CAISEGSGSYEQYF. The CDR3 region has the DNA TGTGCCATCAGTGAGGGGTCGGGCTCCTACGAGCAGTACTTC.

This clonotype was seen ten or more times. The chain recombines TRBV24-1 with TRBJ1-1; possibly TRBD1 for D (6 bases). This CDR3 region has 13 residues. Germline loops: CDR1 KGHDR, CDR2 SFDVKD. V was shortened by 9 bases and J by 4 bases, with 14 bases between the two germline ends. CDR3 sequence: CATRERGGTEAFF. CDR3 DNA: TGTGCCACCCGAGAGAGGGGGGGCACTGAAGCTTTCTTT.

This clonotype was detected only a few times. The rearrangement uses TRBV24-1 and TRBJ2-3; no clear D gene. Trimming took 5 bases from V and 2 from J, leaving 7 bases between them. The CDR3 spans 13 residues. Germline assignment: CDR1 KGHDR and CDR2 SFDVKD. The CDR3 bases are TGTGCCACCAGTGGTCGAAACACAGATACGCAGTATTTT. Its translation is CATSGRNTDTQYF.

The rearrangement uses TRBV29-1 and TRBJ1-2; D possibly corresponds to TRBD1 (6 bases). Trimming left V 4 bases short and J 4 bases short, with 16 bases between. This CDR3 spans 14 amino acids. CDR1 and CDR2 from the germline V gene are SQVTM and ANQGSEA. The CDR3 bases are TGCAGCGTTGGGCTACAGGGTAGGAGCTATGGCTACACCTTC. Its protein product is CSVGLQGRSYGYTF.

This clonotype was detected only a few times. The rearrangement uses TRBV2 and TRBJ1-2, with a weak D call TRBD1 (6 bases). This CDR3 is 15 amino acids long. Germline lookup yields CDR1 SNHLY and CDR2 FYNNEI. V gave up 6 bases and J gave up 3 bases, with 17 bases separating them. In nucleotides, the CDR3 is TGTGCCAGCAGCGGTATCGTGGCAGGGGACTATGGCTACACCTTC. This sequence encodes CASSGIVAGDYGYTF.

The rearrangement links TRBV27 to TRBJ2-6; 7 bases agree with TRBD1. V lost 10 bases to trimming and J lost 0 bases; unmatched junction nucleotides: 6. The V gene's germline CDR1 is MNHEY and CDR2 SMNVEV (reference sequence). The CDR3 totals 15 residues. The CDR3 region is CATQGVYSGANVLTF. The CDR3 bases are TGTGCCACCCAGGGGGTTTACTCTGGGGCCAACGTCCTGACTTTC.

The CDR3 spells CASSPQGAGFYGYTF. The CDR3 DNA sequence: TGTGCCAGCAGTCCACAGGGGGCGGGGTTCTATGGCTACACCTTC. The chain links TRBV6-1 to TRBJ1-2; 9 bases map to TRBD1. The germline V gene has CDR1 MNHNS and CDR2 SASEGT. V was clipped by 5 bases and J by 4 bases; unmatched bases: 8. The CDR3 is made up of 15 amino acids.

In its sample, this clonotype was seen many times. The chain employs TRBV6-6 and TRBJ2-7; D call uncertain. V lost 5 bases to trimming and J lost 4 bases, with 12 bases between them. This CDR3 is 13 amino acids long. CDR1 MNHNY and CDR2 SVGAGI come from the germline V gene (reference sequence). Here the CDR3 reads CASSPGPFYEQYF. The CDR3 region has the DNA TGTGCCAGCAGTCCGGGTCCCTTTTACGAGCAGTACTTC.

This clonotype was picked up many times. CDR3 bases: TGTGCCAGCAGCGTAGAAGGAGAGGGGGCGCCTGGAAACACCATATATTTT. Translating it yields CASSVEGEGAPGNTIYF. This chain uses TRBV9 with TRBJ1-3, with 7 bases lining up with TRBD1. CDR3 length: 17 residues. V dropped 0 bases and J dropped 2; count of bases not matched to a gene: 8. Germline V gives CDR1 SGDLS, CDR2 YYNGEE.

This clonotype was picked up a small number of times. The chain links TRBV28 to TRBJ2-7; D is uncertain. The V end lost 6 bases, the J end lost 7 bases, and 13 bases lay between the germline ends. CDR1 is MDHEN and CDR2 is SYDVKM in the germline V gene. The CDR3 extends over 12 amino acids. CDR3 sequence: CASRRLGPEQYF. As DNA, the CDR3 is TGTGCCAGCAGGCGGCTTGGGCCAGAGCAGTACTTC.

This clonotype was recorded at least ten times. The rearrangement uses TRBV30 and TRBJ2-2, with a tentative D call TRBD2 (6 bases). V lost 2 bases, J lost 4 bases, and 14 bases lay in between. This CDR3 spans 15 amino acids. Germline V gene data show CDR1 as GTSNPN and CDR2 as SVGIG (reference sequence). This CDR3 reads CAWSRKRVFTGELFF. The CDR3 DNA is TGTGCCTGGAGTAGGAAGCGGGTGTTCACCGGGGAGCTGTTTTTT.